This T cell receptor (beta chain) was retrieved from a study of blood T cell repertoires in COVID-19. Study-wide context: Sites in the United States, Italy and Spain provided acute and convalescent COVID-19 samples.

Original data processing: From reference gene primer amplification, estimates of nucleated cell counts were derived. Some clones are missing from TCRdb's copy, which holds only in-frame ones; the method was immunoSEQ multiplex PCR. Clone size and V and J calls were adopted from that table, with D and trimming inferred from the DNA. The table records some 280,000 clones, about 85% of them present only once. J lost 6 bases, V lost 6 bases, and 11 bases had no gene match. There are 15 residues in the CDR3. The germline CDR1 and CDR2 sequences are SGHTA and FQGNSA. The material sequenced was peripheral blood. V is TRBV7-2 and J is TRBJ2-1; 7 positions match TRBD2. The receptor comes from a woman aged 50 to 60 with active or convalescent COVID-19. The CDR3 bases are TGTGCCAGCAGTATTCTAGCGGTCAGTAGCAATGAGCAGTTCTTC. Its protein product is CASSILAVSSNEQFF.